Sequencing of this T cell receptor beta chain was carried out in a study of pediatric ulcerative colitis (dated by TCRdb to 2018 to 2020). For context, the study as a whole: From under ten newly diagnosed, treatment-naive pediatric ulcerative colitis patients and a handful of non-IBD control children, paired blood and rectal samples were collected. The paper as a whole reports these results and caveats: Two rectal CDR3 clonotypes were detected in all ulcerative colitis patients and were not detected in any of the controls. Controls, mild-moderate and acute severe colitis patients were separated by rectal repertoire features, and reduced rectal diversity due to clonal expansions was observed in acute severe colitis. With only four individuals, the healthy control group was small. Compared with controls, ulcerative colitis patients showed significantly higher autologous blood-rectal clonal overlap, a finding that suggests increased T cell trafficking to inflamed tissue. Rectal pinch biopsies may have included blood-derived T cells, especially in patients with overt colitis. Because the repertoires came from total lymphocyte DNA, rare subsets such as regulatory T cells may have patterns that are not reflected. For technical reasons, the blood samples of a couple of patients yielded substantially fewer templates, so those samples were excluded from the blood-rectal overlap analysis.

The germline V gene (reference sequence) yields MNHNY for CDR1 and SVGAGI for CDR2. V drops 0 bases and J drops 3 bases, leaving 8 bases in between. The CDR3 runs 14 residues from the cysteine to the phenylalanine. Only the CDR3 DNA stays, 42 bases, in frame from base 1. With regard to this clone: Its antigen target is currently unknown. Base quality data are lacking; no much larger clone is found one base away.

Using the immunoSEQ TRB Survey service, rearranged CDR3 beta regions were amplified from genomic DNA with multiplex V and J primers. To keep depth equal across samples, survey-level sequencing depth of up to 500,000 reads per sample was applied. The libraries were purified, combined into pools and sequenced with Illumina technology. On the authors' methods: Productive clonality, sample overlap, pairwise scatters, CDR3 beta length, V/D/J gene usage and productiveness were all assessed with the immunoSEQ online tools. Calculated diversity was defined as the number of unique rearrangements divided by total templates, multiplied by 100, and Shannon and Simpson indices were computed as well. Z-score normalized data were analyzed by principal component analysis with the R prcomp function and the ggbiplot package. Morisita's index was used to quantify the clonal overlap between blood and rectum within each subject. TCRdb re-hosts the immuneACCESS table, in-frame sequences only. Its copies lack some clones; in the studies checked, an unresolved V gene accounts for under half of them, and the cause for the rest is not known. D and trimming were read from the DNA, whereas the V and J calls and clone size are those reported in that table. The sample table contains more than 9,000 clones; only one count was recorded for roughly four fifths of them. The top ten hold 3% to 4% of the sample.

During colonoscopy, one to two pinch biopsies were obtained from the rectum for research. The control children had a colonoscopy because IBD was suspected, but their endoscopy was normal both macroscopically and histologically, and none were diagnosed with IBD within the following year. Rectal biopsies were digested with proteinase K before DNA isolation. The Wizard kit (Promega) was used to extract genomic DNA from the blood and intestinal samples. In this chain, TRBV6-6 is recombined with TRBJ1-2; the D gene identity is not certain. The sequence was collected from a girl under 18 who was a control in a study of pediatric ulcerative colitis. The sample consisted of gut tissue. The CDR3 has the sequence CASSYSNGHYGYTF. The bases are TGTGCCAGCAGTTACTCGAATGGGCACTATGGCTACACCTTC.